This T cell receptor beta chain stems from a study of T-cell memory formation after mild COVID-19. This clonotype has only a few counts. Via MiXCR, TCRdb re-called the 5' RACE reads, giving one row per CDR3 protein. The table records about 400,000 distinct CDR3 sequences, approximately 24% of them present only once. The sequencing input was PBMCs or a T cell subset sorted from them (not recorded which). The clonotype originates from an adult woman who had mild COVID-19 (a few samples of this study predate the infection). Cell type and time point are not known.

CDR3 bases: TGTGCCAGCAGCCAAGTCCAAAGCGGATCCTACGAGCAGTACTTC. It translates to CASSQVQSGSYEQYF. This chain uses TRBV3-1 with TRBJ2-7; D possibly corresponds to TRBD2 (5 bases). Germline lookup yields CDR1 LGHDT and CDR2 YNNKEL (reference sequence). This CDR3 contains 15 residues. V gave up 1 base and J gave up 1 base, with 11 bases separating them.